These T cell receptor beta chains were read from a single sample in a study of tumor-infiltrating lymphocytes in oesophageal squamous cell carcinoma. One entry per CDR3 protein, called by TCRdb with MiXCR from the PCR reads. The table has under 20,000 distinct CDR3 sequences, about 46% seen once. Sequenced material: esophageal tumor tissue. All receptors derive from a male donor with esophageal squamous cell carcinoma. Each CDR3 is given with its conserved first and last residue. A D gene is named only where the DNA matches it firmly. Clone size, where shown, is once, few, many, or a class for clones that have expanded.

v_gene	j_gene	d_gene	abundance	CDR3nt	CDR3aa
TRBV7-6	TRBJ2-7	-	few	TGTGCCAGCAGCCCGGACACTATCTCCTACGAGCAGTACTTC	CASSPDTISYEQYF
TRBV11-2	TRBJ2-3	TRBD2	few	TGTGCCAGCAGCTACGGAGCAGCGGGAGGCGGCGGAACTTTT	CASSYGAAGGGGTF
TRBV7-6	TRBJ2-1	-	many	TGTGCCAGCACGAGCGGGTCCTACAATGAGCAGTTCTTC	CASTSGSYNEQFF
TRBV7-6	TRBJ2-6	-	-	TGTGCCAGCAGCACAGTGTTCTCTGGGGCCAACGTCCTGACTTTC	CASSTVFSGANVLTF
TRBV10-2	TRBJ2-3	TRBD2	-	TGCGCCAGCAGTGATAAGCGGGAGCGCACAGATACGCAGTATTTT	CASSDKRERTDTQYF
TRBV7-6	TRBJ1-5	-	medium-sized	TGTGCCAGCAGTTTAGCGGATTCGAGAGACAGGATAAATCAGCCCCAGCATTTT	CASSLADSRDRINQPQHF
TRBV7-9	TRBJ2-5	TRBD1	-	TGTGCCAGCAGCACCCGGACAGGTTTTCCGGAGACCCAGTACTTC	CASSTRTGFPETQYF
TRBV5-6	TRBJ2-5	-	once	TGTGCCAGCAGCATGAATTGGGCAGAAATGGGGACCCAGTACTTC	CASSMNWAEMGTQYF
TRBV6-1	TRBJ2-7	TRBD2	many	TGTGCCAGCAGTGAACTAGCGGGCTACGAGCAGTACTTC	CASSELAGYEQYF
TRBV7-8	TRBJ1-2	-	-	TGTGCCAGCAGCTTAGGCCCTTGGGGCTACACCTTC	CASSLGPWGYTF
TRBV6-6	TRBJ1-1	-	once	TGTGCCAGTTTCGATCTGGGGAGACTGAACACTGAAGCTTTCTTT	CASFDLGRLNTEAFF
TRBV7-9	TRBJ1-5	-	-	TGTGCCAGCAGCCGAACAGGCGTTAATCAGCCCCAGCATTTT	CASSRTGVNQPQHF
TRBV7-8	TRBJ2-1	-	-	TGTGCCAGCAGCTATCTGGCCCAACATGGTTCCTACAATGAGCAGTTCTTC	CASSYLAQHGSYNEQFF
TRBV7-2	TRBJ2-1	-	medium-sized	TGTGCCAGCAGCTTAGGAGTTGTTGAGCAGTTCTTC	CASSLGVVEQFF
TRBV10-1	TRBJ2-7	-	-	TGCGCCAGCAGTGAGTCTCCGGGCTACGAGCAGTACTTC	CASSESPGYEQYF
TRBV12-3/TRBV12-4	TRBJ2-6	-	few	TGTGCCAGCAGTTTGACGTTCTCTGGGGCCAACGTCCTGACTTTC	CASSLTFSGANVLTF
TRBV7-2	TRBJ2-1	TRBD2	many	TGTGCCAGCAGCGTCACTAGCGGGGTTAACAATGAGCAGTTCTTC	CASSVTSGVNNEQFF
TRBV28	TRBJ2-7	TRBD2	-	TGTGCCAGCACTATGAATAGCGGGGGTACCTACGAGCAGTACTTC	CASTMNSGGTYEQYF
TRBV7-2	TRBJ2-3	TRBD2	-	TGTGCCAGCAGCTTAGTTCCCCAACCCCTAGCGGGGACCACAGATACGCAGTATTTT	CASSLVPQPLAGTTDTQYF
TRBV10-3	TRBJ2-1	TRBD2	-	TGTGCCACAGAAGGGACTAGCGGGGGAGATGAGCAGTTCTTC	CATEGTSGGDEQFF
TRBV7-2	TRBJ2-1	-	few	TGTGCCAGCAGCTTAGGGGAGCTTGAGCAGTTCTTC	CASSLGELEQFF
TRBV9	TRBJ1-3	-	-	TGTGCCAGCAGCCAAGGCGGTCAGGGACTAAACACCATATATTTT	CASSQGGQGLNTIYF
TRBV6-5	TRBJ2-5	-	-	TGTGCCAGCAGTGAGGGATTTTGGCAAGAGACCCAGTACTTC	CASSEGFWQETQYF
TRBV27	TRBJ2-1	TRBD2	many	TGTGCCAGCAGTTTAAACGGGCTAGCGGTTATCTACAATGAGCAGTTCTTC	CASSLNGLAVIYNEQFF
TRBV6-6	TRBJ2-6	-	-	TGTGCCAGCGACAAGAGCTCTGGGGCCAACGTCCTGACTTTC	CASDKSSGANVLTF
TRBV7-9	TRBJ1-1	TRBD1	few	TGTGCCAGCAGCTCCGGGACAGGGGTCGGTGGGACTGAAGCTTTCTTT	CASSSGTGVGGTEAFF
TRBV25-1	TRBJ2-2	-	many	TGTGCCAGCAGTGACACCGGGGAGCTGTTTTTT	CASSDTGELFF
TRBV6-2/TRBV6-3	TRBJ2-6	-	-	-	CASSLDGGRYNEQFFGF
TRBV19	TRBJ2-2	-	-	TGTGCCAGTAGTATATCCCGGGTGAACACCGGGGAGCTGTTTTTT	CASSISRVNTGELFF
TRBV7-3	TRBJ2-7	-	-	TGTGCCAGCAGCTTAGGCGTTCCCTACGAGCAGTACTTC	CASSLGVPYEQYF
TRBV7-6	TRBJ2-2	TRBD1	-	TGTGCCAGCAGCTCAAGACAGGGTTCCGGGGAGCTGTTTTTT	CASSSRQGSGELFF
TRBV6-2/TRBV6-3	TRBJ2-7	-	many	TGTGCCAGCAGTTACTCTGGAGCTTACGAGCAGTACTTC	CASSYSGAYEQYF
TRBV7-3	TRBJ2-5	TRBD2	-	TGTGCCAGCAGTCCAAACGGGGGGACGGAGACCCAGTACTTC	CASSPNGGTETQYF
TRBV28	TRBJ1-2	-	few	TGTGCCAGCAGTGGACCCTATGGCTACACCTTC	CASSGPYGYTF
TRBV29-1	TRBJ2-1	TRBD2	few	TGCAGCGTTGAATATCTAGCGGGAGGTTACAATGAGCAGTTCTTC	CSVEYLAGGYNEQFF
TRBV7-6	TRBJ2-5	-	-	TGTGCCAGCAGCCCGGGACAAGAGTCGGAGACCCAGTACTTC	CASSPGQESETQYF
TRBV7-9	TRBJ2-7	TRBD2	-	TGTGCCAGCAGCTTAGGTAGCGGGGCCTACTACGAGCAGTACTTC	CASSLGSGAYYEQYF
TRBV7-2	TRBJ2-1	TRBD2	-	TGTGCCAGCAGAATAGCGGGGGGGGGAGAGACCCAGTTCTTC	CASRIAGGGETQFF
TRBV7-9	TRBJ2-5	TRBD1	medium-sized	TGTGCCAGCAGCTTAGGTGTAGGGGGACAGACCCCTTACTTC	CASSLGVGGQTPYF
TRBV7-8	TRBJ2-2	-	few	TGTGCCAGCAGCTTACTTACAGCCGGGGAGCTGTTTTTT	CASSLLTAGELFF
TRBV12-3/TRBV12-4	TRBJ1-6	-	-	TGTGCCAGCAGCCCTAGTGGAACCTACGAGCAGTACTTT	CASSPSGTYEQYF
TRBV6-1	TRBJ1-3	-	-	TGTGCCAGCAGCTACAGAAGTTCGTGGGGAAACACCATATATTTT	CASSYRSSWGNTIYF
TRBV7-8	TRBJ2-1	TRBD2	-	TGTGTCACAAAGCGGGGGAGGAACAATGAGCAGTTCTTC	CVTKRGRNNEQFF
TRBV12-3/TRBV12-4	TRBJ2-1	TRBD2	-	TGTGCCAGCAGTTTAGCGCGGCAACTAGCGGGGGAGCAGTTCTTC	CASSLARQLAGEQFF
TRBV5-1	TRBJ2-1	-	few	TGCGCCAGCAGCTTGGGTGCCTACGAGCAGTTCTTC	CASSLGAYEQFF
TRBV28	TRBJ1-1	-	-	TGTGCCAGCAGTTATAATGAAGCTTTCTTT	CASSYNEAFF
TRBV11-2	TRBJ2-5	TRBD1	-	TGTGCCAGCAGCTTAACAGGGGGCGGAGAGACCCAGTACTTC	CASSLTGGGETQYF
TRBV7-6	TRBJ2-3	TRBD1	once	TGTGCCAGCTCACAGGGGGCCACCACAGATACGCAGTATTTT	CASSQGATTDTQYF
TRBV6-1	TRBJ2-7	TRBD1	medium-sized	TGTGCCAGCAGTCGACAGGGCAGGGAGCAGTACTTC	CASSRQGREQYF